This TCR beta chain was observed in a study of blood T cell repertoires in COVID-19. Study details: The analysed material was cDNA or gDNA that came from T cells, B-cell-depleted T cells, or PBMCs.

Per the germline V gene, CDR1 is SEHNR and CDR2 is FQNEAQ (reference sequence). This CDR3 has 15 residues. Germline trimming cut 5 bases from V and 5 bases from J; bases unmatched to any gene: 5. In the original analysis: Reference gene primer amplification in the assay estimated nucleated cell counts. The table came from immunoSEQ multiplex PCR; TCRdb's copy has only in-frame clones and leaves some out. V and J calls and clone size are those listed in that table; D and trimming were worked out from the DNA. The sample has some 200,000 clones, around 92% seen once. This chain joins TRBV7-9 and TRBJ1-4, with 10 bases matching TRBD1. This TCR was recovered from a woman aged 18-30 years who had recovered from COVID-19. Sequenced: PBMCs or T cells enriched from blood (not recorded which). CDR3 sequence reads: CASSGRGQGNEKLFF. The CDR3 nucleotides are TGTGCCAGCAGCGGGCGGGGACAGGGGAATGAAAAACTGTTTTTT.